This is a list of T cell receptor beta chains from one sample in a study of response to subunit inactivated influenza vaccine. Via MiXCR, TCRdb re-called the RT-PCR reads, giving one row per CDR3 protein. The sample holds roughly 710,000 distinct CDR3 sequences, 14% seen once. The sequencing here drew on PBMCs from blood, taken approximately 15 days before vaccination. The source of these receptors is a man aged 45-65 years who received an inactivated influenza vaccine. The CDR3 runs from the conserved cysteine through the conserved F or W. The D gene is left open where the match is weak. For some rows the clone size is stated as once, few or many, or as a class when expanded; others skip it.

V gene	clone size	D gene	J gene	CDR3 protein	CDR3 DNA
TRBV10-3	few	TRBD1	TRBJ2-5	CAISEGQARETQYF	TGTGCCATCAGTGAGGGACAGGCTCGAGAGACCCAGTACTTC
TRBV5-1	-	-	TRBJ1-2	CASSLDLGLYGYTF	TGCGCCAGCAGCTTGGATCTGGGGCTCTATGGCTACACCTTC
TRBV30	-	-	TRBJ1-5	CAWKGQGTGQPQHF	TGTGCCTGGAAGGGGCAAGGGACGGGTCAGCCCCAGCATTTT
TRBV9	many	-	TRBJ1-3	CASSVGSSGNTIYF	TGTGCCAGCAGCGTAGGCAGCTCTGGAAACACCATATATTTT
TRBV30	few	-	TRBJ1-2	CAWTSAQGRVRGYTF	TGTGCCTGGACCTCAGCCCAGGGGCGAGTTCGTGGCTACACCTTC
TRBV19	-	-	TRBJ2-3	CASSITGATDTQYF	TGTGCCAGTAGTATAACAGGAGCCACAGATACGCAGTATTTT
TRBV24-1	-	TRBD1	TRBJ2-2	CATSDFRGSTGELFF	TGTGCCACCAGTGATTTCAGGGGGTCCACCGGGGAGCTGTTTTTT
TRBV12-3/TRBV12-4	many	TRBD2	TRBJ2-3	CASSLTSGSLDTQYF	TGTGCCAGCAGTTTGACTAGCGGGAGTTTGGATACGCAGTATTTT
TRBV6-6	-	-	TRBJ2-7	CASSYSRNEQYF	TGTGCCAGCAGTTACTCGAGAAACGAGCAGTACTTC
TRBV19	-	-	TRBJ1-4	CASSIGGGKLFF	TGTGCCAGTAGTATTGGGGGCGGAAAACTGTTTTTT
TRBV5-4	once	-	TRBJ2-5	CASSLFRGGGQETQYF	TGTGCCAGCAGCTTGTTTCGGGGAGGGGGCCAAGAGACCCAGTACTTC
TRBV5-6	-	TRBD1	TRBJ2-2	CASSLEVGTAYTGELFF	TGTGCCAGCAGCTTGGAAGTTGGGACAGCTTACACCGGGGAGCTGTTTTTT
TRBV5-5	-	-	TRBJ2-6	CASGPTGIRGANVLTF	TGTGCCAGCGGACCAACAGGGATTCGTGGGGCCAACGTCCTGACTTTC
TRBV29-1	few	TRBD1	TRBJ2-2	CSVTGQGHTGELFF	TGCAGCGTTACAGGACAGGGCCACACCGGGGAGCTGTTTTTT
TRBV5-6	-	TRBD1	TRBJ2-6	CASSGDRGYLGANVLTF	TGTGCCAGCAGCGGGGACAGGGGATATCTTGGGGCCAACGTCCTGACTTTC
TRBV7-9	-	-	TRBJ2-5	CASRGSETQYF	TGTGCCAGCAGGGGGTCAGAGACCCAGTACTTC
TRBV18	-	TRBD2	TRBJ2-7	CASSPPGLAGTFEQYF	TGTGCCAGCTCACCACCGGGGCTAGCGGGAACCTTCGAGCAGTACTTC
TRBV29-1	-	-	TRBJ1-2	CSVESRAGRYGYTF	TGCAGCGTTGAATCCCGAGCAGGGAGGTATGGCTACACCTTC
TRBV5-1	few	-	TRBJ1-4	CASSYGRDNEKLFF	TGCGCCAGCAGCTACGGACGGGATAATGAAAAACTGTTTTTT
TRBV29-1	-	-	TRBJ2-3	CSVGQMSTDTQYF	TGCAGCGTTGGACAGATGAGCACAGATACGCAGTATTTT
TRBV5-1	many	-	TRBJ2-1	CASSLRDAQYNEQFF	TGCGCCAGCAGCTTGCGGGACGCACAATACAATGAGCAGTTCTTC
TRBV20-1	-	TRBD1	TRBJ2-7	CSARDRDYEQYF	TGCAGTGCTAGGGACAGGGACTACGAGCAGTACTTC
TRBV19	few	-	TRBJ2-1	CASSKLFFRSRKAVHNEQFF	TGTGCCAGTAGTAAACTCTTTTTTAGGAGTAGGAAGGCGGTACACAATGAGCAGTTCTTC
TRBV20-1	many	-	TRBJ2-5	CSALRETQYF	TGCAGTGCTTTGAGGGAGACCCAGTACTTC
TRBV9	many	TRBD1	TRBJ2-2	CASSVTGQLAGELFF	TGTGCCAGCAGCGTTACGGGACAGCTAGCCGGGGAGCTGTTTTTT
TRBV6-5	-	-	TRBJ1-3	CASSYGPPSGNTIYF	TGTGCCAGCAGTTACGGGCCCCCCTCTGGAAACACCATATATTTT
TRBV10-2	few	-	TRBJ2-2	CASSEQGDGGELFF	TGCGCCAGCAGTGAGCAAGGGGATGGCGGGGAGCTGTTTTTT
TRBV9	few	-	TRBJ2-7	CASSLGGGGGEQYF	TGTGCCAGCAGCCTAGGAGGGGGAGGGGGCGAGCAGTACTTC
TRBV7-8	-	-	TRBJ2-7	CASSSASSHEQYF	TGTGCCAGCAGCTCCGCGTCTTCCCACGAGCAGTACTTC
TRBV5-6	few	-	TRBJ2-3	CASSLQRAKAGTDTQYF	TGTGCCAGCAGCTTGCAACGGGCGAAAGCGGGCACAGATACGCAGTATTTT
TRBV2	-	-	TRBJ2-5	CASRPDRNQETQYF	TGTGCCAGCAGACCCGACAGGAACCAAGAGACCCAGTACTTC
TRBV12-3/TRBV12-4	few	-	TRBJ2-1	CASRAPQRDWYNEQFF	TGTGCCAGCAGGGCCCCCCAGAGGGATTGGTACAATGAGCAGTTCTTC
TRBV5-1	many	-	TRBJ2-7	CASSLDTGTYEQYF	TGCGCCAGCAGCTTGGATACCGGTACCTACGAGCAGTACTTC
TRBV2	-	TRBD2	TRBJ2-1	CASSYSRTSGEQFF	TGTGCCAGCAGTTATTCCCGGACTAGCGGCGAGCAGTTCTTC
TRBV28	-	-	TRBJ2-1	CASRSPRGSPHYNEQFF	TGTGCCAGCAGGTCTCCAAGGGGCTCCCCTCACTACAATGAGCAGTTCTTC
TRBV9	few	-	TRBJ2-2	CASSARSQSGELFF	TGTGCCAGCAGCGCCCGTAGTCAGTCCGGGGAGCTGTTTTTT
TRBV4-2	-	-	TRBJ2-3	CASSKRRDTDTQYF	TGTGCCAGCAGCAAAAGGAGGGACACAGATACGCAGTATTTT